Listed below are T cell receptor beta chains from one sample, sequenced in a study of blood T cell repertoires in COVID-19. The method was immunoSEQ multiplex PCR; TCRdb's version includes in-frame clones alone and lacks a portion of them. The sample has roughly 500,000 clones, roughly 90% seen once. Material for sequencing was PBMCs or T cells enriched from blood (not recorded which). Receptor source: a middle-aged woman who had recovered from COVID-19. Each CDR3 is given with its conserved first and last residue. D genes are given only for firm matches. The size field is filled for only some rows; it gives once, few, many or a size class.

abundance: -; v_gene: TRBV7-9; len: 14; j_gene: TRBJ1-2; d_gene: -; CDR3nt: TGTGCCAGCAGCTTAATCGCGGGGAACTATGGCTACACCTTC; CDR3aa: CASSLIAGNYGYTF
abundance: -; v_gene: TRBV5-4; len: 14; j_gene: TRBJ1-1; d_gene: -; CDR3nt: TGTGCCAGCAGGAAGGACAGCAAGAACACTGAAGCTTTCTTT; CDR3aa: CASRKDSKNTEAFF
abundance: once; v_gene: TRBV27; len: 14; j_gene: TRBJ1-1; d_gene: -; CDR3nt: TGTGCCAGCAGTCACCTACAGGGGAACACTGAAGCTTTCTTT; CDR3aa: CASSHLQGNTEAFF
abundance: -; v_gene: TRBV27; len: 15; j_gene: TRBJ2-7; d_gene: TRBD2; CDR3nt: TGTGCCAGCACCCTCTCTAGCGGGAGCTCCTACGAGCAGTACTTC; CDR3aa: CASTLSSGSSYEQYF
abundance: -; v_gene: TRBV4-1; len: 16; j_gene: TRBJ1-6; d_gene: -; CDR3nt: TGCGCCAGCAGCCAAGCACCGGGACTTTCTTCGGGGGCCCTCCACTTT; CDR3aa: CASSQAPGLSSGALHF
abundance: -; v_gene: TRBV6-5; len: 15; j_gene: TRBJ2-7; d_gene: -; CDR3nt: TGTGCCAGCAGTTACAGGGGCCCGGACTCCTACGAGCAGTACTTC; CDR3aa: CASSYRGPDSYEQYF
abundance: once; v_gene: TRBV19; len: 15; j_gene: TRBJ1-3; d_gene: -; CDR3nt: TGTGCCAGTAAGAGGATAGGGGACTCTGGAAACACCATATATTTT; CDR3aa: CASKRIGDSGNTIYF
abundance: once; v_gene: TRBV12-3/TRBV12-4; len: 13; j_gene: TRBJ2-7; d_gene: TRBD1; CDR3nt: TGTGCCAGCAGTTCGGGACAGGGGTACGAGCAGTACTTC; CDR3aa: CASSSGQGYEQYF
abundance: once; v_gene: TRBV5-1; len: 15; j_gene: TRBJ2-3; d_gene: -; CDR3nt: TGCGCCAGCAGCTTGGCCCAGGGGCCGACAGATACGCAGTATTTT; CDR3aa: CASSLAQGPTDTQYF
abundance: -; v_gene: TRBV12-3/TRBV12-4; len: 12; j_gene: TRBJ1-1; d_gene: TRBD1; CDR3nt: TGTGCCAGCAGTCCCACAGGGGAAATAACTTTCTTT; CDR3aa: CASSPTGEITFF
abundance: -; v_gene: TRBV2; len: 14; j_gene: TRBJ1-5; d_gene: TRBD1; CDR3nt: TGTGCCAGCAGTGGACAGGGACGCAATCAGCCCCAGCATTTT; CDR3aa: CASSGQGRNQPQHF
abundance: -; v_gene: TRBV6-5; len: 15; j_gene: TRBJ1-4; d_gene: TRBD1; CDR3nt: TGTGCCAGCAGACGACCGGGACAGGGAGTCGAAAAACTGTTTTTT; CDR3aa: CASRRPGQGVEKLFF
abundance: -; v_gene: TRBV6-5; len: 13; j_gene: TRBJ2-7; d_gene: -; CDR3nt: TGTGCCAGCAGTTTTCGACACCTCTACGAGCAGTACTTC; CDR3aa: CASSFRHLYEQYF
abundance: -; v_gene: TRBV29-1; len: 13; j_gene: TRBJ1-1; d_gene: -; CDR3nt: TGCAGCGTTTCGGACAGCTTTAACACTGAAGCTTTCTTT; CDR3aa: CSVSDSFNTEAFF
abundance: -; v_gene: TRBV4-3; len: 17; j_gene: TRBJ2-2; d_gene: TRBD2; CDR3nt: TGCGCCAGCAGCCAAGAACCTCAAGGACTAGCAGTCGGGGAGCTGTTTTTT; CDR3aa: CASSQEPQGLAVGELFF
abundance: -; v_gene: TRBV29-1; len: 14; j_gene: TRBJ2-7; d_gene: TRBD1; CDR3nt: TGCAGCGTTGTGGGGACAGGGGGCACGGGCGAGCAGTACTTC; CDR3aa: CSVVGTGGTGEQYF
abundance: -; v_gene: TRBV5-6; len: 14; j_gene: TRBJ2-5; d_gene: -; CDR3nt: TGTGCCAGCAGCTTAGGAGCGCCGCGCGAGACCCAGTACTTC; CDR3aa: CASSLGAPRETQYF
abundance: -; v_gene: TRBV28; len: 17; j_gene: TRBJ1-5; d_gene: TRBD1; CDR3nt: TGTGCCAGCAGTTTATGGACACAGGGGAGGATGAATCAGCCCCAGCATTTT; CDR3aa: CASSLWTQGRMNQPQHF
abundance: -; v_gene: TRBV6-2/TRBV6-3; len: 15; j_gene: TRBJ1-2; d_gene: TRBD1; CDR3nt: TGTGCCAGCAGTTACCCAGGACAGGGGGCGCACGGCTACACCTTC; CDR3aa: CASSYPGQGAHGYTF
abundance: -; v_gene: TRBV19; len: 13; j_gene: TRBJ1-4; d_gene: -; CDR3nt: TGTGCCAGTAGTAGGACAGAGGTTGAAAAACTGTTTTTT; CDR3aa: CASSRTEVEKLFF
abundance: once; v_gene: TRBV3-1/TRBV3-2; len: 14; j_gene: TRBJ1-1; d_gene: -; CDR3nt: TGTGCCAGCAGCCAAGTTGAGGGAGGGTCTGAAGCTTTCTTT; CDR3aa: CASSQVEGGSEAFF
abundance: few; v_gene: TRBV19; len: 13; j_gene: TRBJ1-1; d_gene: TRBD1; CDR3nt: TGTGCCAGTATTTTACAGGGGTACACTGAAGCTTTCTTT; CDR3aa: CASILQGYTEAFF
abundance: -; v_gene: TRBV15; len: 16; j_gene: TRBJ2-1; d_gene: TRBD2; CDR3nt: TGTGCCACCAGCAGAGTTGTCGGACTAGTGTTCAATGAGCAGTTCTTC; CDR3aa: CATSRVVGLVFNEQFF
abundance: -; v_gene: TRBV5-8; len: 15; j_gene: TRBJ2-1; d_gene: TRBD2; CDR3nt: TGTGCCAGCAGCTCGACTAGCTGGGGGTACAATGAGCAGTTCTTC; CDR3aa: CASSSTSWGYNEQFF
abundance: -; v_gene: TRBV12-3/TRBV12-4; len: 13; j_gene: TRBJ1-5; d_gene: -; CDR3nt: TGTGCCAGCAGTTTCCCAGGGGATCAGCCCCAGCATTTT; CDR3aa: CASSFPGDQPQHF
abundance: -; v_gene: TRBV19; len: 15; j_gene: TRBJ2-2; d_gene: TRBD1; CDR3nt: TGTGCCAGTAGTACGGGGACAGGTTTCACCGGGGAGCTGTTTTTT; CDR3aa: CASSTGTGFTGELFF
abundance: -; v_gene: TRBV9; len: 13; j_gene: TRBJ1-5; d_gene: -; CDR3nt: TGTGCCAGCAGCCGACAGAGCAATCAGCCCCAGCATTTT; CDR3aa: CASSRQSNQPQHF